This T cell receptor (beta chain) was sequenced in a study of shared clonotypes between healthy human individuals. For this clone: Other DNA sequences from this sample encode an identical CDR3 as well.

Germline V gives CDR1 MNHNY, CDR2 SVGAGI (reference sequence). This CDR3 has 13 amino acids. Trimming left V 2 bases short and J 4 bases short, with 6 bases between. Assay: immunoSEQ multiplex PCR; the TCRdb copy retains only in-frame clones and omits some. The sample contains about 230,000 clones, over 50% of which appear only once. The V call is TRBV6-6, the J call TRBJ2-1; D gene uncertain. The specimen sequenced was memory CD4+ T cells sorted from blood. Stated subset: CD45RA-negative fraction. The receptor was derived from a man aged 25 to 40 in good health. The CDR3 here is CASSYGPYNEQFF. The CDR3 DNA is TGTGCCAGCAGTTACGGGCCATACAATGAGCAGTTCTTC.